The T cell receptor beta chain under discussion was sequenced for a study of control samples from healthy donors and cancer patients. The length of the CDR3 is 17 residues. Using immunoSEQ multiplex PCR, the repertoire was profiled, and TCRdb retains in-frame clones only, with some absent. The table includes 150,000 to 200,000 clones, about 90% detected once. This clonotype was obtained from a young woman in good health. Sample: blood. The chain uses TRBV1 and TRBJ2-3. TRBV1 constitutes a pseudogene. CDR3 nucleotides: TGCACCAGCCCCGGGACCTTTAACGGTATTAGCACAGATACGCAGTATTTT. It yields the protein CTSPGTFNGISTDTQYF.